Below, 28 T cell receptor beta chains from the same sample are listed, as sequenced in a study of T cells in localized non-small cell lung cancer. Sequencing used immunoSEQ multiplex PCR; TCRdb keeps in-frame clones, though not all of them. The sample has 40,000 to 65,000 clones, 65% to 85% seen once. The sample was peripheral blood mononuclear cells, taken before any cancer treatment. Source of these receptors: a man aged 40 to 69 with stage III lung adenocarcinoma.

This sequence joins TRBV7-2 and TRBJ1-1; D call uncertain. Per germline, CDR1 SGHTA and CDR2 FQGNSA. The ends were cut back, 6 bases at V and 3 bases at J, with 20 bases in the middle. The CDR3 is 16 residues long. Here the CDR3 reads CASRRSSRGSDTEAFF. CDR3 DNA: TGTGCCAGCAGGCGTTCCTCTCGGGGTTCTGACACTGAAGCTTTCTTT.

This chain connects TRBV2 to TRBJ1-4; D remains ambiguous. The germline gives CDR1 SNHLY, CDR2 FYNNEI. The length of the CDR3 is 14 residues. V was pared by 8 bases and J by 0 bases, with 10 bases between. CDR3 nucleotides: TGTGCCAGCGGCCTCACCCCAACTAATGAAAAACTGTTTTTT. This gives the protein CASGLTPTNEKLFF.

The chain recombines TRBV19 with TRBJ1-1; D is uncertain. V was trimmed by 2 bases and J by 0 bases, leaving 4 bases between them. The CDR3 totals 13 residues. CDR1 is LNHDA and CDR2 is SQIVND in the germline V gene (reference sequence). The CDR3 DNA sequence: TGTGCCAGTAGTATACTGGTGAACACTGAAGCTTTCTTT. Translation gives CASSILVNTEAFF.

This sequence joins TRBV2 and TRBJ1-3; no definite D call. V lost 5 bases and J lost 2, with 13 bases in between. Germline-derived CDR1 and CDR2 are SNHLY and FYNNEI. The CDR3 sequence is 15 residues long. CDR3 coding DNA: TGTGCCAGCAGTAGGGCGCTCACCACTGGAAACACCATATATTTT. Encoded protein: CASSRALTTGNTIYF.

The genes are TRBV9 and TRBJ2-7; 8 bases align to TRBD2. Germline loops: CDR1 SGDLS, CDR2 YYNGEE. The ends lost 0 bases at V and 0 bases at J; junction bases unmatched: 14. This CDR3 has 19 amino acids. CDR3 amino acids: CASSVVSEDGRALSYEQYF. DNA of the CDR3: TGTGCCAGCAGCGTAGTCTCGGAGGACGGGAGGGCCCTCTCCTACGAGCAGTACTTC.

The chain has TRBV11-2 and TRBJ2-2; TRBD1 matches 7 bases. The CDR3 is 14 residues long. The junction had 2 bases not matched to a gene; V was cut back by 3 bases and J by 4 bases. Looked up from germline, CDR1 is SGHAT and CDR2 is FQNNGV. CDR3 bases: TGTGCCAGCAGCTTGGGACAGAGCACCGGGGAGCTGTTTTTT. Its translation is CASSLGQSTGELFF.

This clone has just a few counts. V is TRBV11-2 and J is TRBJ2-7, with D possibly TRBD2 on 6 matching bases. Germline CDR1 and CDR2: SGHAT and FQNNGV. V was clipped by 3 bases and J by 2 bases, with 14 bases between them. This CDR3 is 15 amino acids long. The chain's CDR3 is CASSLFREMTYEQYF. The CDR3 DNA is TGTGCCAGCAGCTTGTTCCGGGAGATGACCTACGAGCAGTACTTC.

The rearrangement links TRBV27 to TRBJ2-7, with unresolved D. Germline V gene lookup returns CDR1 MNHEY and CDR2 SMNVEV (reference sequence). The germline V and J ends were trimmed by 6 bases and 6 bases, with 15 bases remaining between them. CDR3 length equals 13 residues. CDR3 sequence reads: CASSLGRFGEQYF. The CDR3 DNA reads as TGTGCCAGCAGCCTGGGCAGGTTCGGCGAGCAGTACTTC.

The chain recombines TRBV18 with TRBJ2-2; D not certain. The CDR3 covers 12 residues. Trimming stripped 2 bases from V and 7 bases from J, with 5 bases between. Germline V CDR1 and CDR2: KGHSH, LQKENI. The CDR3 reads CASSPRDGELFF. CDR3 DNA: TGTGCCAGCTCACCAAGGGACGGGGAGCTGTTTTTT.

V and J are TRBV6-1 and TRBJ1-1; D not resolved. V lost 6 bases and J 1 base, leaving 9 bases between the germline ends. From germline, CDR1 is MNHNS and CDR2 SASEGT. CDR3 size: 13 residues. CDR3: CASREASNTEAFF. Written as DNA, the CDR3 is TGTGCCAGCAGGGAGGCTTCGAACACTGAAGCTTTCTTT.

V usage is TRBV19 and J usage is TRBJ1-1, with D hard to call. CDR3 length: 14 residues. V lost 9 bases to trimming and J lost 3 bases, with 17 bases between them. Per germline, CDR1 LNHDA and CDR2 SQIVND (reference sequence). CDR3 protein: CASQDAVGYTEAFF. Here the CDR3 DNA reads TGTGCCAGCCAGGACGCGGTCGGCTACACTGAAGCTTTCTTT.

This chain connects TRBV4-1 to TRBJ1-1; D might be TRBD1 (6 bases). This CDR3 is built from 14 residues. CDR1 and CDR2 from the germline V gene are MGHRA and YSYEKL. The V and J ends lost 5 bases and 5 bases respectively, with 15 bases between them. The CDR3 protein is CASSVMGQGTEAFF. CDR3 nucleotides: TGCGCCAGCAGCGTAATGGGGCAGGGGACTGAAGCTTTCTTT.

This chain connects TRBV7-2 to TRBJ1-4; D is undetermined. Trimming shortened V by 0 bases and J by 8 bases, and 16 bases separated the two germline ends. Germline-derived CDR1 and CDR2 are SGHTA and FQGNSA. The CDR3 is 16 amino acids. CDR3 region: CASSLASGFVKEKLFF. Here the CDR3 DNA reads TGTGCCAGCAGCTTAGCATCGGGGTTCGTTAAGGAAAAACTGTTTTTT.

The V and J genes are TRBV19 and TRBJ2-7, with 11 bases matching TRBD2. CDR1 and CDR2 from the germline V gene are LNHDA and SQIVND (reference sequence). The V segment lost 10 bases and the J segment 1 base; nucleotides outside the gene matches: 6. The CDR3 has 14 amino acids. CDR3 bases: TGTGCCACCGCAACTAGCGGGGGTTCCTACGAGCAGTACTTC. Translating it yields CATATSGGSYEQYF.

DNA for the CDR3: TGTGCCAGCAGCCAGGGACAGTTTTACACAGATACGCAGTATTTT. Protein: CASSQGQFYTDTQYF. The chain uses TRBV9 and TRBJ2-3, with 7 bases fitting TRBD1. The V gene's germline CDR1 is SGDLS and CDR2 YYNGEE. V lost 4 bases to trimming and J lost 2 bases; unmatched junction nucleotides: 7. This CDR3 is 15 amino acids long.

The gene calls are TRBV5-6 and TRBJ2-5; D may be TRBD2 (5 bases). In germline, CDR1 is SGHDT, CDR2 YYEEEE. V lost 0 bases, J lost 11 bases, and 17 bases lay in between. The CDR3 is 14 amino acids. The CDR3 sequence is CASSLAGLGDEQYF. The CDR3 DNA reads TGTGCCAGCAGCTTGGCAGGACTCGGGGATGAACAGTACTTC.

The CDR3 DNA reads TGTGCCAGCAGCACCTCTAGCGGGTATCAGTTCTTC. As protein: CASSTSSGYQFF. This chain connects TRBV7-3 to TRBJ2-1; TRBD2 matches 8 bases. V shed 5 bases and J 13 bases; nucleotides not matched to a gene: 7. This CDR3 is 12 amino acids long. Per germline, CDR1 SGHTA and CDR2 FQGTGA.

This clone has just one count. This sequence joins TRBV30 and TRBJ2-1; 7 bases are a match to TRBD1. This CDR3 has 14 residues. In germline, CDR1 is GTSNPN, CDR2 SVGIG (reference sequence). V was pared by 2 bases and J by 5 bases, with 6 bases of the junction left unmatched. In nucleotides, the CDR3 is TGTGCCTGGAGTACCGGGACAGACCACAATGAGCAGTTCTTC. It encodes CAWSTGTDHNEQFF.

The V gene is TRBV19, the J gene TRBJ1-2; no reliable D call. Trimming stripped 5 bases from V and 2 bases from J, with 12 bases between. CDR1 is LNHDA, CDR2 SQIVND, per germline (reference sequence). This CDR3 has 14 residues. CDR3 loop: CASSPRRENYGYTF. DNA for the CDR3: TGTGCCAGTAGTCCTCGGAGGGAAAACTATGGCTACACCTTC. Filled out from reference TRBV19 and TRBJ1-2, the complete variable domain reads DGGITQSPKYLFRKEGQNVTLSCEQNLNHDAMYWYRQDPGQGLRLIYYSQIVNDFQKGDIAEGYSVSREKKESFPLTVTSAQKNPTAFYLCASSPRRENYGYTFGSGTRLTVV.

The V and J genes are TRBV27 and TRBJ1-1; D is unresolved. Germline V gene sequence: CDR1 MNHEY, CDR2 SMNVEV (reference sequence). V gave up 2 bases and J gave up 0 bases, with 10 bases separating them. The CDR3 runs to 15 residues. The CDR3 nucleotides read TGTGCCAGCAGTTTAAGCCGGGCCATGAACACTGAAGCTTTCTTT. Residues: CASSLSRAMNTEAFF.

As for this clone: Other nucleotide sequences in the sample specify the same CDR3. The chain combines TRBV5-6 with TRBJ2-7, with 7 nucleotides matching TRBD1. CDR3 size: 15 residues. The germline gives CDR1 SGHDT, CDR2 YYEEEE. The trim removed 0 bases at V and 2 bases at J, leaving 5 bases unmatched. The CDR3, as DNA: TGTGCCAGCAGCTTGGTTGGGCAGGGGGCCTACGAGCAGTACTTC. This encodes CASSLVGQGAYEQYF.

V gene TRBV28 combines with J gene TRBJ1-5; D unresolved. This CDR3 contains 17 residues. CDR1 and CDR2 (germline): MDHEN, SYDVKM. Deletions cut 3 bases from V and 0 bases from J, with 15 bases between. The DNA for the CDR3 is TGTGCCAGCAGTTTTGGCAAACAATACTATAGCAATCAGCCCCAGCATTTT. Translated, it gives CASSFGKQYYSNQPQHF.

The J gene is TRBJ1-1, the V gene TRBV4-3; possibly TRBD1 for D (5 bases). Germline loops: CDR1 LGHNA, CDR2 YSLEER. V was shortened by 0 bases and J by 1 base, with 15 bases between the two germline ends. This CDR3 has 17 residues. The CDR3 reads CASSQDRGEVWNTEAFF. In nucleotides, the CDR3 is TGCGCCAGCAGCCAAGATAGGGGAGAAGTTTGGAACACTGAAGCTTTCTTT.

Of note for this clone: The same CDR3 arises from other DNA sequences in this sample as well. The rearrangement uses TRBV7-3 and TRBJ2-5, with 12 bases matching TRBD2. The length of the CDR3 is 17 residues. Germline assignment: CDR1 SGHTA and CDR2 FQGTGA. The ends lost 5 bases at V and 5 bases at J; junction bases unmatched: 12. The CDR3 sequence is CASSPLGLAGGRETQYF. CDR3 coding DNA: TGTGCCAGCAGCCCCTTAGGTCTAGCGGGGGGGCGGGAGACCCAGTACTTC.

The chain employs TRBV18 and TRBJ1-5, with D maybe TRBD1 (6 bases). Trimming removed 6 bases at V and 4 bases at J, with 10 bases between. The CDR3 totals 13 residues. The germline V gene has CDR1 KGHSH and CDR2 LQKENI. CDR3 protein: CASSPGENQPQHF. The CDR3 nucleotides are TGTGCCAGCTCCCCAGGGGAAAATCAGCCCCAGCATTTT.

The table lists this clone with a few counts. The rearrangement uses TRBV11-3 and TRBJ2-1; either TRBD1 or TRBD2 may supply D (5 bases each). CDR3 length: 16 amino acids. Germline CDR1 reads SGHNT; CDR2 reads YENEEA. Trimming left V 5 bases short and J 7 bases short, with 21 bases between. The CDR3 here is CASSPLRDPLGNEQFF. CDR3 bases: TGTGCCAGCAGCCCTCTCCGGGACCCATTGGGGAATGAGCAGTTCTTC.

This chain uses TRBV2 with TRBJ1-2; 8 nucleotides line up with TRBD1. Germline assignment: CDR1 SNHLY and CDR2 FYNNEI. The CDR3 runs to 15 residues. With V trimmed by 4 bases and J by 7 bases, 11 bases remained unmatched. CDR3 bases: TGTGCCAGCAGTGGGCTTGGGCAGGGGGCAAGTGGCTACACCTTC. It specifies CASSGLGQGASGYTF.

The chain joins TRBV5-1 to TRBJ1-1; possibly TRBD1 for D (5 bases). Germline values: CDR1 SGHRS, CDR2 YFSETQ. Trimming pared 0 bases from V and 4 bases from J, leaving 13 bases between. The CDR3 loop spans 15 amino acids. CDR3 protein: CASSLETGSGTEAFF. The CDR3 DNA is TGCGCCAGCAGCTTGGAAACAGGCTCAGGCACTGAAGCTTTCTTT.